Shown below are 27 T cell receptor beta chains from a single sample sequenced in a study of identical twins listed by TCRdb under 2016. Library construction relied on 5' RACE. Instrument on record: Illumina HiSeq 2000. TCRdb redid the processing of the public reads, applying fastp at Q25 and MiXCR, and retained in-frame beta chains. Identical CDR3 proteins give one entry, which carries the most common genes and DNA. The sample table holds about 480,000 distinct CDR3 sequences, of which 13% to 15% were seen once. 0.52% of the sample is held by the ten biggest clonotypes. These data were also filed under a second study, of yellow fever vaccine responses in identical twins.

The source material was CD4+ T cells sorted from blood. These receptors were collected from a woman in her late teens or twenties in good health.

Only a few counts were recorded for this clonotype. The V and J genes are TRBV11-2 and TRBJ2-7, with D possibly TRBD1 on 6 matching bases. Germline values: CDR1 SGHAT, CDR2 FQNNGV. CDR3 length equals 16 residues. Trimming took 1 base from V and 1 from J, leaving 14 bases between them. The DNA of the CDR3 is TGTGCCAGCAGCTTAGTGGTGGGACACCAGTCCTACGAGCAGTACTTC. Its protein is CASSLVVGHQSYEQYF. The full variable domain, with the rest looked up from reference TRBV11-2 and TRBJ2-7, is EAGVAQSPRYKIIEKRQSVAFWCNPISGHATLYWYQQILGQGPKLLIQFQNNGVVDDSQLPKDRFSAERLKGVDSTLKIQPAKLEDSAVYLCASSLVVGHQSYEQYFGPGTRLTVT.

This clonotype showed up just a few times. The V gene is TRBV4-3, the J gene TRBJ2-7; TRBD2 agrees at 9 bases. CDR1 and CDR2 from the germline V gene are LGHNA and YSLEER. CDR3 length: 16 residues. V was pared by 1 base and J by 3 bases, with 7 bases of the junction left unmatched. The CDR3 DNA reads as TGCGCCAGCAGCCAAGGGGTGGCTAGCGGGATCTACGAGCAGTACTTC. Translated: CASSQGVASGIYEQYF.

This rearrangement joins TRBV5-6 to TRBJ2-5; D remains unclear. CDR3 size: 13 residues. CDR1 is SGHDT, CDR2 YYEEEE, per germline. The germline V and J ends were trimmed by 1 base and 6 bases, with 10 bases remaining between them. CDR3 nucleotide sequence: TGTGCCAGCAGCTTGTTACAAACTCAGACCCAGTACTTC. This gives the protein CASSLLQTQTQYF.

CDR3 sequence: CASRQTGASYNEQFF. In DNA form, the CDR3 reads TGTGCCAGTAGGCAGACAGGGGCTAGCTACAATGAGCAGTTCTTC. This rearrangement joins TRBV19 to TRBJ2-1, with 8 bases aligning to TRBD1. Germline CDR1 and CDR2: LNHDA and SQIVND (reference sequence). The ends lost 6 bases at V and 3 bases at J; junction bases unmatched: 7. The CDR3 runs to 15 residues.

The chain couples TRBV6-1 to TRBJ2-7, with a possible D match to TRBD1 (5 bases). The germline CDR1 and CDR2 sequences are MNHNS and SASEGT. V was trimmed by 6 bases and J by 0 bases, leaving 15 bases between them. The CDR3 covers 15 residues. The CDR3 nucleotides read TGTGCCAGCAGCCCTACAGGCTACGTCTCCTACGAGCAGTACTTC. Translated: CASSPTGYVSYEQYF.

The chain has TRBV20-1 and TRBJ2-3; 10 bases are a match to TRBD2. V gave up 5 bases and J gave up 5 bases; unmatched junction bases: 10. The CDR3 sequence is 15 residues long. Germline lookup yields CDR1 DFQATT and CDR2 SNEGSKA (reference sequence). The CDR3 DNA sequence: TGCAGTGCTGCACTACTAGCGGGAAATGGAGATACGCAGTATTTT. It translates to CSAALLAGNGDTQYF.

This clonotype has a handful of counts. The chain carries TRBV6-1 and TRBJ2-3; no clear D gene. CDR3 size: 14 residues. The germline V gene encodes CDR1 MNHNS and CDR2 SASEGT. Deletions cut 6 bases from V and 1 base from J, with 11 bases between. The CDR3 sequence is CASRQPSRTDTQYF. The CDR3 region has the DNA TGTGCCAGCAGACAGCCATCCCGCACAGATACGCAGTATTTT.

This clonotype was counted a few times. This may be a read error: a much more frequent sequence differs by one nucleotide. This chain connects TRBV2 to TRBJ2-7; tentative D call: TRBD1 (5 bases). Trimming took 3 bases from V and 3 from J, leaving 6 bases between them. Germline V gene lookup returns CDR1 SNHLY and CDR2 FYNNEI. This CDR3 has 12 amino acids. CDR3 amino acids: CASSDQGYEQYF. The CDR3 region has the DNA TGTGCCAGCAGTGACCAGGGCTACGAGCAGTACTTC.

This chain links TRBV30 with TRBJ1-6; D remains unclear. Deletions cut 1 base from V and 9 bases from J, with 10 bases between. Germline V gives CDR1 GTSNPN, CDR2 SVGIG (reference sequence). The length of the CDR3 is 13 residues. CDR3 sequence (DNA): TGTGCCTGGAGTGAGGTTTCGAGTTCACCCCTCCACTTT. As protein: CAWSEVSSSPLHF. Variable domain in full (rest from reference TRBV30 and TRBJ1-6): SQTIHQWPATLVQPVGSPLSLECTVEGTSNPNLYWYRQAAGRGLQLLFYSVGIGQISSEVPQNLSASRPQDRQFILSSKKLLLSDSGFYLCAWSEVSSSPLHFGNGTRLTVT.

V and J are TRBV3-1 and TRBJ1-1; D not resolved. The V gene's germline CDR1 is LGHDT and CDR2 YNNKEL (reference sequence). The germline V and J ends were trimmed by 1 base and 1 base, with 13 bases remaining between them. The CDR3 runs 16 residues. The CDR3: CASSQVIGTSNTEAFF. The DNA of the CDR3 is TGTGCCAGCAGCCAAGTAATAGGCACGTCGAACACTGAAGCTTTCTTT.

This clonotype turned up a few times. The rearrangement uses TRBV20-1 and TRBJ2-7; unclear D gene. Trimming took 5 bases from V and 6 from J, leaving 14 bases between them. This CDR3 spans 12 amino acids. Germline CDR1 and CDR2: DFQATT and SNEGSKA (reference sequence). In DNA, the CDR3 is TGCAGTGCTCAAAAAGAAGGGTCCGAGCAGTACTTC. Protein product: CSAQKEGSEQYF.

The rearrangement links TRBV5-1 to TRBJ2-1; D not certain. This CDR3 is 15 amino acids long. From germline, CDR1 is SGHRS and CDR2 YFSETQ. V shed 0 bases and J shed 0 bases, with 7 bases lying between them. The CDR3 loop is CASSLAESSYNEQFF. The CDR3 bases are TGCGCCAGCAGCTTGGCCGAGAGCTCCTACAATGAGCAGTTCTTC.

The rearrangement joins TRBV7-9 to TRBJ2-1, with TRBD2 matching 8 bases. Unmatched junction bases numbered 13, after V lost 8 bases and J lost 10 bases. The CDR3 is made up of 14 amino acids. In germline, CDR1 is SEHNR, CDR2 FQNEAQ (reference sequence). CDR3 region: CASGVAGLEKEQFF. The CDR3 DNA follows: TGTGCCAGCGGGGTAGCGGGGCTAGAAAAAGAGCAGTTCTTC. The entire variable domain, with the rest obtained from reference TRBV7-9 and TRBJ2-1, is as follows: DTGVSQNPRHKITKRGQNVTFRCDPISEHNRLYWYRQTLGQGPEFLTYFQNEAQLEKSRLLSDRFSAERPKGSFSTLEIQRTEQGDSAMYLCASGVAGLEKEQFFGPGTRLTVL.

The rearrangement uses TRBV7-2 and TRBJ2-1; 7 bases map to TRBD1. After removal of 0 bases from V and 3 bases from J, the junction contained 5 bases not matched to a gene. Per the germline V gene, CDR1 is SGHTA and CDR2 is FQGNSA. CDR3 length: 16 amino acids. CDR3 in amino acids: CASSLASTGVYNEQFF. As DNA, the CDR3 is TGTGCCAGCAGCTTAGCGAGCACAGGGGTCTACAATGAGCAGTTCTTC.

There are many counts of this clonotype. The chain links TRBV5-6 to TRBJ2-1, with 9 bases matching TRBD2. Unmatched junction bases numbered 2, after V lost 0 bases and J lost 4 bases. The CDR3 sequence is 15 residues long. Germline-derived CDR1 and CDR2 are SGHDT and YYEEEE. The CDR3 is CASSLAAGGYNEQFF. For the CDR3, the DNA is TGTGCCAGCAGCTTGGCAGCGGGGGGATACAATGAGCAGTTCTTC.

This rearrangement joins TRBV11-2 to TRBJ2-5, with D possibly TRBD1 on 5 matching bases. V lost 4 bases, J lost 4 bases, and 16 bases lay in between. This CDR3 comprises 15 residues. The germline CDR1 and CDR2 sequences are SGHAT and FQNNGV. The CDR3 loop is CASSSRAGSGETQYF. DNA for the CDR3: TGTGCCAGCAGCTCAAGGGCAGGGTCAGGAGAGACCCAGTACTTC.

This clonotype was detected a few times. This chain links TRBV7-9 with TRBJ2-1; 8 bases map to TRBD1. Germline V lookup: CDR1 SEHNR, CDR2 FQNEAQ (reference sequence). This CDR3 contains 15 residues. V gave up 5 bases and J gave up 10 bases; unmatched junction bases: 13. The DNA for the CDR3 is TGTGCCAGCAGCCGACAGGGGACAATACTAACCGAGCAGTTCTTC. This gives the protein CASSRQGTILTEQFF.

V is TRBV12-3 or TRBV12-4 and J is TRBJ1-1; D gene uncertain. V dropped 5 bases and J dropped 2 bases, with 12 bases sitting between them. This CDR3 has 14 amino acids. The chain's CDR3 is CASSRTLPNTEAFF. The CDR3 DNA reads TGTGCCAGCAGTCGGACCCTGCCAAACACTGAAGCTTTCTTT.

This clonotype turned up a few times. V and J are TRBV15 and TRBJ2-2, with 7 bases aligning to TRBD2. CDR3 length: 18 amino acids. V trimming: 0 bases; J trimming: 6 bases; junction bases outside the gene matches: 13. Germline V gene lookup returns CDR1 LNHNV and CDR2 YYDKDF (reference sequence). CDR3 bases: TGTGCCACCAGCAGAGATCGTAGGGGAGGGCCCCTGGCCGGGGAGCTGTTTTTT. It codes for CATSRDRRGGPLAGELFF.

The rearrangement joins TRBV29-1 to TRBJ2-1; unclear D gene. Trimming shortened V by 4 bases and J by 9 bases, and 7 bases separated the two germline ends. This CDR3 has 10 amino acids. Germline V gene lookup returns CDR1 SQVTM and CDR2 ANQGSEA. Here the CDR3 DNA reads TGCAGCGTTGCCCAATTTGAGCAGTTCTTC. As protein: CSVAQFEQFF.

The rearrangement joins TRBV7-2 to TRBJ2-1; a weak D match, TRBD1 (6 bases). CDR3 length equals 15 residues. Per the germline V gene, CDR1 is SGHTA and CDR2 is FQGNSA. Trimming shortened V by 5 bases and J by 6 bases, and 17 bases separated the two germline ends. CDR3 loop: CASSKDSLRGNEQFF. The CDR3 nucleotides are TGTGCCAGCAGCAAGGACAGTTTGAGGGGCAATGAGCAGTTCTTC.

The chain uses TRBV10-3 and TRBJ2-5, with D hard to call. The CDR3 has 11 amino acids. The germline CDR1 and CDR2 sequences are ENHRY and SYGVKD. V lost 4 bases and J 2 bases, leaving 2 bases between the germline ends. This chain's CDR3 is CAISAQETQYF. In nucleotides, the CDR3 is TGTGCCATCAGTGCACAAGAGACCCAGTACTTC.

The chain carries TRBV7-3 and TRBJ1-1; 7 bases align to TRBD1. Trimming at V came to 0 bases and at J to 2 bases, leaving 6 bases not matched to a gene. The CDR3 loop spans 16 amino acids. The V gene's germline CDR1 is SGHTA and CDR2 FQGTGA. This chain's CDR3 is CASSLTGTVSNTEAFF. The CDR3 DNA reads TGTGCCAGCAGCTTAACTGGGACAGTAAGTAACACTGAAGCTTTCTTT.

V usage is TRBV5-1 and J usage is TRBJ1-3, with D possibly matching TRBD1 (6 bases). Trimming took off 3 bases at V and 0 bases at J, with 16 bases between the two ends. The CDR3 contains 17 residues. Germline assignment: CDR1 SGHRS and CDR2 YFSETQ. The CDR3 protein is CASSSGTDRSSGNTIYF. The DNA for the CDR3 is TGCGCCAGCAGCTCGGGGACCGACAGGAGCTCTGGAAACACCATATATTTT.

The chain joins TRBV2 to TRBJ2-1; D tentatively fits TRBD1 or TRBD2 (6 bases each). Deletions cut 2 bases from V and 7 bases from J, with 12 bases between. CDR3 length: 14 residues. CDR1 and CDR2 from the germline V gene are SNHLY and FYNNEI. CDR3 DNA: TGTGCCAGCAGTGAAATCGGAGGGGGGAATGAGCAGTTCTTC. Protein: CASSEIGGGNEQFF. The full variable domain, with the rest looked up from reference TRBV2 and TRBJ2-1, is EPEVTQTPSHQVTQMGQEVILRCVPISNHLYFYWYRQILGQKVEFLVSFYNNEISEKSEIFDDQFSVERPDGSNFTLKIRSTKLEDSAMYFCASSEIGGGNEQFFGPGTRLTVL.

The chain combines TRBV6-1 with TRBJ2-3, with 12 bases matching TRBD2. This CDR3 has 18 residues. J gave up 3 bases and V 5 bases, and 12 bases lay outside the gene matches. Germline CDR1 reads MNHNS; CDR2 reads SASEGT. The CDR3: CASSKPSGGAGRTDTQYF. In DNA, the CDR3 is TGTGCCAGCAGTAAACCTAGCGGGGGGGCCGGTCGGACAGATACGCAGTATTTT.

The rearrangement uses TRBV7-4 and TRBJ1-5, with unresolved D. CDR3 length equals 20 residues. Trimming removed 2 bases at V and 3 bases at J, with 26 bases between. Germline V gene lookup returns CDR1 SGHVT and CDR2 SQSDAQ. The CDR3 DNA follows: TGTGCCAGCAGCTTAACCCAGGTGCCGTTTTGGCAACCCAACAATCAGCCCCAGCATTTT. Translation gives CASSLTQVPFWQPNNQPQHF.